The 10 T cell receptor beta chains reported below all come from one sample, sequenced in a study of blood T cells in healthy people across ages. Then a second PCR, running about 6 to 11 cycles, was carried out with a sample-barcoded 5' primer and a J-beta primer mix. MiXCR, run by TCRdb on the 5' RACE reads, gives a single entry per CDR3 protein. The repertoire has around 1.5 million distinct CDR3 sequences, roughly 30% of them found once; the top ten carry 10% to 12%. Sequenced sample: blood. These receptors all stem from a woman aged 25 to 39 in good health.

This clonotype was seen a few times. The chain recombines TRBV6-1 with TRBJ2-3; D uncertain. This CDR3 has 11 amino acids. CDR1 is MNHNS and CDR2 is SASEGT in the germline V gene. The V end was cut by 6 bases, the J end by 4 bases, with 5 bases between. The CDR3 spells CASRTADTQYF. In nucleotides, the CDR3 is TGTGCCAGCAGAACAGCAGATACGCAGTATTTT.

The chain couples TRBV6-1 to TRBJ1-5; D remains unclear. The CDR3 contains 17 residues. Germline V CDR1 and CDR2: MNHNS, SASEGT. V was shortened by 1 base and J by 3 bases, with 16 bases between the two germline ends. The CDR3 sequence: CASSEGGGWGSNQPQHF. The CDR3 DNA follows: TGTGCCAGCAGTGAAGGAGGTGGGTGGGGATCCAATCAGCCCCAGCATTTT.

The chain carries TRBV7-2 and TRBJ1-2, with D possibly being TRBD1 (6 bases). CDR3 size: 13 residues. Germline-derived CDR1 and CDR2 are SGHTA and FQGNSA. V lost 3 bases and J lost 6, with 11 bases in between. The CDR3 sequence is CASSFPYRDGYTF. CDR3 nucleotides: TGTGCCAGCAGCTTCCCTTACAGGGATGGCTACACCTTC.

The CDR3 DNA reads as TGTGCCAGCTCACTTTGGACAGGGGGCATAACAGATACGCAGTATTTT. Encoded protein: CASSLWTGGITDTQYF. The J gene is TRBJ2-3, the V gene TRBV18; 11 positions match TRBD1. In germline, CDR1 is KGHSH, CDR2 LQKENI. The CDR3 has 16 amino acids. V gave up 4 bases and J gave up 3 bases; unmatched junction bases: 6. The full variable domain, rest sourced from reference TRBV18 and TRBJ2-3, is NAGVMQNPRHLVRRRGQEARLRCSPMKGHSHVYWYRQLPEEGLKFMVYLQKENIIDESGMPKERFSAEFPKEGPSILRIQQVVRGDSAAYFCASSLWTGGITDTQYFGPGTRLTVL.

The chain couples TRBV7-2 to TRBJ2-1; D might be TRBD2 (6 bases). Germline CDR1 is SGHTA and CDR2 is FQGNSA. The CDR3 covers 14 residues. V shed 9 bases and J shed 0 bases, with 12 bases lying between them. Written as DNA, the CDR3 is TGTGCCAGTCAGGGCGGGGTCTCCTACAATGAGCAGTTCTTC. Translation gives CASQGGVSYNEQFF.

This clonotype occurred a few times. The chain has TRBV7-3 and TRBJ2-3; 9 positions agree with TRBD1. Germline-derived CDR1 and CDR2 are SGHTA and FQGTGA. The CDR3 is made up of 16 amino acids. The J segment lost 2 bases and the V segment lost 0 bases, leaving 3 bases of the junction unmatched. CDR3 amino acids: CASSLTRTGATDTQYF. Written as DNA, the CDR3 is TGTGCCAGCAGCTTAACCCGGACAGGGGCCACAGATACGCAGTATTTT. The full variable domain, its missing parts supplied by reference TRBV7-3 and TRBJ2-3, is GAGVSQTPSNKVTEKGKYVELRCDPISGHTALYWYRQSLGQGPEFLIYFQGTGAADDSGLPNDRFFAVRPEGSVSTLKIQRTERGDSAVYLCASSLTRTGATDTQYFGPGTRLTVL.

This clonotype was seen a few times. The V and J genes are TRBV6-1 and TRBJ1-6, with D perhaps TRBD1 (5 bases). The length of the CDR3 is 16 residues. Germline V gene sequence: CDR1 MNHNS, CDR2 SASEGT. V was clipped by 2 bases and J by 7 bases, with 15 bases between them. The CDR3 sequence: CASSENQGKRNSPLHF. Here the CDR3 DNA reads TGTGCCAGCAGTGAAAATCAGGGAAAGAGGAATTCACCCCTCCACTTT.

This clonotype was seen a few times. V is TRBV6-6 and J is TRBJ2-1; D ambiguous. The V gene's germline CDR1 is MNHNY and CDR2 SVGAGI (reference sequence). This CDR3 is 17 amino acids long. The germline V and J ends were trimmed by 0 bases and 3 bases, with 15 bases remaining between them. CDR3 sequence: CASSYSIYDKNYNEQFF. The CDR3 region has the DNA TGTGCCAGCAGTTACTCTATATATGACAAGAACTACAATGAGCAGTTCTTC.

This clonotype turned up a few times. V and J are TRBV19 and TRBJ1-5; D uncertain. The CDR3 covers 12 residues. The V gene lost 8 bases and the J gene lost 0 bases, with 5 bases spanning the gap. Germline values: CDR1 LNHDA, CDR2 SQIVND (reference sequence). CDR3 amino acids: CASGYSNQPQHF. DNA for the CDR3: TGTGCCAGTGGTTATAGCAATCAGCCCCAGCATTTT. The full variable domain, rest sourced from reference TRBV19 and TRBJ1-5, is DGGITQSPKYLFRKEGQNVTLSCEQNLNHDAMYWYRQDPGQGLRLIYYSQIVNDFQKGDIAEGYSVSREKKESFPLTVTSAQKNPTAFYLCASGYSNQPQHFGDGTRLSIL.

This chain links TRBV11-3 with TRBJ2-1; TRBD2 matches 7 bases. Germline V gene data show CDR1 as SGHNT and CDR2 as YENEEA. CDR3 length equals 14 residues. V was clipped by 5 bases and J by 7 bases; unmatched bases: 8. The DNA for the CDR3 is TGTGCCAGCAGCAACGGGAGGCGAGTAAATGAGCAGTTCTTC. Its protein is CASSNGRRVNEQFF.